What follows are 11 T cell receptor beta chains derived from one specimen sequenced in a study of preoperative IRX-2 immunotherapy in early breast cancer. Treatment defined: preoperative locoregional IRX-2 cytokine immunotherapy. Assay: immunoSEQ multiplex PCR; the TCRdb copy retains only in-frame clones and omits some. The table shows 40,000 to 45,000 clones, with 60% to 85% occurring only once. Sequenced here: tumor tissue, sampled after IRX-2 immunotherapy. The receptors come from a human donor with breast cancer.

This chain links TRBV15 with TRBJ1-6, with D perhaps matching TRBD1 (5 bases). The ends were cut back, 2 bases at V and 13 bases at J, with 33 bases in the middle. The CDR3 sequence is 20 residues long. Germline assignment: CDR1 LNHNV and CDR2 YYDKDF (reference sequence). Written as DNA, the CDR3 is TGTGCCACCAGCAGATCCCAGGCCGGGAAGGGGTTCCCCACGACCTTTCCCCTCCACTTT. The encoded protein is CATSRSQAGKGFPTTFPLHF.

V usage is TRBV12-5 and J usage is TRBJ2-7; D uncertain. The CDR3 has 11 residues. CDR1 and CDR2 from the germline V gene are LGHNT and FRNRAP. CDR3 sequence: CASNLRDEQYF. The CDR3 nucleotides read TGTGCCAGCAACCTAAGGGACGAGCAGTACTTC.

The chain has TRBV28 and TRBJ1-1; 10 bases match TRBD1. V shed 6 bases, J shed 5 bases, and the junction held 3 bases outside the gene matches. This CDR3 has 13 amino acids. CDR1 and CDR2 from the germline V gene are MDHEN and SYDVKM. The CDR3 DNA reads as TGTGCCAGCAGGACAGGGGGCGAAACTGAAGCTTTCTTT. Translated, it gives CASRTGGETEAFF. The whole variable domain, filled in from reference TRBV28 and TRBJ1-1, reads DVKVTQSSRYLVKRTGEKVFLECVQDMDHENMFWYRQDPGLGLRLIYFSYDVKMKEKGDIPEGYSVSREKKERFSLILESASTNQTSMYLCASRTGGETEAFFGQGTRLTVV.

The chain joins TRBV7-7 to TRBJ2-2; TRBD1 agrees at 9 bases. Germline CDR1 SSHAT, CDR2 FNYEAQ (reference sequence). The CDR3 has 16 amino acids. The trim removed 5 bases at V and 0 bases at J, leaving 4 bases unmatched. The CDR3 DNA reads TGTGCCAGCAGCATGCGGACAGGGGCGAACACCGGGGAGCTGTTTTTT. Amino acids: CASSMRTGANTGELFF.

The rearrangement uses TRBV5-1 and TRBJ2-4, with D perhaps TRBD1 (6 bases). The germline V and J ends were trimmed by 0 bases and 5 bases, with 12 bases remaining between them. From germline, CDR1 is SGHRS and CDR2 YFSETQ. This CDR3 region has 15 residues. The CDR3 DNA is TGCGCCAGCAGCTTGGACAGGGTCCCCCAAAACATTCAGTACTTC. Translation gives CASSLDRVPQNIQYF.

A single count supports this clone. The chain combines TRBV14 with TRBJ1-3, with D unresolved. V gave up 0 bases and J gave up 4 bases, with 10 bases separating them. CDR1 and CDR2 from the germline V gene are SGHDN and FVKESK. The CDR3 sequence is 15 residues long. CDR3 region: CASSQDWVRGNTIYF. The CDR3, as DNA: TGTGCCAGCAGCCAAGATTGGGTACGCGGAAACACCATATATTTT.

The chain joins TRBV23-1 to TRBJ2-7; maybe TRBD1 (6 bases). TRBV23-1 is sorted into the ORF group, with uncertain function. This CDR3 has 14 residues. V gave up 6 bases and J gave up 3 bases, with 15 bases separating them. The CDR3 here is CASSGSQGLYEQYF. The CDR3, as DNA: TGCGCCAGCAGCGGCTCTCAGGGGCTCTACGAGCAGTACTTC.

The V and J genes are TRBV7-5 and TRBJ2-1; the D call TRBD2 from the table was never checked on the DNA. TRBV7-5 constitutes a pseudogene. The CDR3 is made up of 15 amino acids. CDR3 sequence reads: CASSLSWGGNNEQFF. The CDR3, as DNA: TGTGCCAGCAGCTTGTCCTGGGGGGGCAACAATGAGCAGTTCTTC.

The chain combines TRBV19 with TRBJ1-6, with 10 bases lining up with TRBD1. The CDR3 runs to 15 residues. V shed 5 bases, J shed 7 bases, and the junction held 5 bases outside the gene matches. Per germline, CDR1 LNHDA and CDR2 SQIVND (reference sequence). Here the CDR3 DNA reads TGTGCCAGTAGTCCCGGACAGGGGGGGAATTCACCCCTCCACTTT. Translation gives CASSPGQGGNSPLHF.

The chain couples TRBV12-5 to TRBJ2-7, with D unresolved. CDR1 and CDR2 (germline): LGHNT, FRNRAP. Trimming stripped 6 bases from V and 0 bases from J, with 12 bases between. CDR3 length: 14 amino acids. The CDR3 DNA is TGTGCTAGTGGCCCAGGAAGGGTCTCCTACGAGCAGTACTTC. Translating gives CASGPGRVSYEQYF.

The DNA of the CDR3 is TGTGCCACCAGCGGGGGGCGGGGGGACAGCCTACTTTCACCCCTCCACTTT. Amino acid sequence: CATSGGRGDSLLSPLHF. The genes are TRBV15 and TRBJ1-6; 7 nucleotides agree with TRBD1. Germline trimming cut 5 bases from V and 9 bases from J; bases unmatched to any gene: 16. This CDR3 comprises 17 residues. Germline V gene data show CDR1 as LNHNV and CDR2 as YYDKDF (reference sequence).